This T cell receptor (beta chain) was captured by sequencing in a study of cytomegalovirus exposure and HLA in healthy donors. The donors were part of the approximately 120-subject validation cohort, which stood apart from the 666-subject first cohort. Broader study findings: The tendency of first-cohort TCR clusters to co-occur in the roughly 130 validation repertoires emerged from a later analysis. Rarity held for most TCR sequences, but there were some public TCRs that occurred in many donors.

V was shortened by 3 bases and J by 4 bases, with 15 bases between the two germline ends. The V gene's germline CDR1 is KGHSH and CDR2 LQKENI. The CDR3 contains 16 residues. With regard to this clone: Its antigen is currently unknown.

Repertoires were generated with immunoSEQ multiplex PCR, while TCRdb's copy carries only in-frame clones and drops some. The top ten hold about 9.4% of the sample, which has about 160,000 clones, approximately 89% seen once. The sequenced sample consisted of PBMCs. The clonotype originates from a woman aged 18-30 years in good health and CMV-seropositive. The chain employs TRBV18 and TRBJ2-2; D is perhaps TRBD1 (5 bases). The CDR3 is CASSPMGLRTTGELFF. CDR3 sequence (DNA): TGTGCCAGCTCACCTATGGGGCTAAGGACCACCGGGGAGCTGTTTTTT.